This T cell receptor (beta chain) was captured by sequencing in a study of shared clonotypes between healthy human individuals. Study findings and constraints: Represented diversity (both genetic and exposure-history) was limited by the small number of donors. Clonotype sharing across donors was expected to vary with sequencing depth.

Unsorted samples relied on tens of millions of PBMCs, which served as the source of genomic DNA. This clone was picked up a small number of times. Its matching antigen is unknown. Clones were read by immunoSEQ multiplex PCR, and TCRdb kept only the in-frame ones, dropping some. The table lists hundreds of thousands of clones, roughly 77% of them singletons, with around 14% in the top ten. Sequencing was carried out using PBMCs. The receptor was isolated from a woman aged 40 to 50 in good health. Some clones in this sample may be carry-over from other donors' samples.

CDR3 coding DNA: TGTGCCAGCAGCTTACTCGGACTAGTAGGCACCGGGGAGCTGTTTTTT. Protein product: CASSLLGLVGTGELFF. V gene TRBV7-8 combines with J gene TRBJ2-2; TRBD2 matches at 7 bases. The junction had 7 bases not matched to a gene; V was cut back by 2 bases and J by 4 bases. The CDR3 has 16 amino acids. In germline, CDR1 is SGHVS, CDR2 FQNEAQ.